This T cell receptor beta chain was observed in a study of graft-versus-host responses after intestinal transplantation (dated by TCRdb to about 2021). The study in broad terms: Recipients received multivisceral, liver-intestinal, or isolated intestinal transplants. Of the roughly 25 intestinal transplant recipients enrolled in the cohort, one of whom was a retransplant, a few patients without pretransplant specimens were excluded. Rather than going through the commercial service, samples from three later patients were sequenced in-house on an Illumina MiSeq and processed with MiXCR. Donor T cell macrochimerism was defined as a peak of at least 4% donor T cells among recipient peripheral blood mononuclear cells. To identify alloreactive clones, pre-transplant mixed lymphocyte reaction products were sequenced and then compared with unstimulated pre-transplant donor and recipient T cells. Bulk TCR-beta CDR3 sequencing was used to track graft-versus-host and host-versus-graft alloreactive T cell clones in the graft, circulation and bone marrow after intestinal transplantation. Every recipient was given anti-thymocyte globulin induction, followed by roughly 3 years of maintenance tacrolimus and steroids.

In the first month after transplant, blood samples were collected up to 4 times, and after that at least monthly when available. The library came from the immunoSEQ multiplex PCR assay. Adaptive Biotechnologies carried out high-throughput TCR-beta CDR3 sequencing of genomic DNA for most patients. Processing in the source paper ran as follows. Adaptive's ImmunoSEQ software was the source of the TCR sequencing data for roughly 19 patients, while three other patients were processed with MiXCR and VDJtools. CDR3 nucleotide sequences shared between donor and recipient were removed because the origin of such sequences could not be assigned. Alloreactive clones required at least 2-fold expansion over unstimulated cells and minimum CFSE-low frequency of 0.002% (template counts) or 0.001% (read counts). Mappable clones were those detected in sequenced pre-transplant spleen, lymph node, or MLR CFSE-low populations of the donor or recipient. Cumulative frequency of alloreactive clones was calculated as a percentage of all sequences weighted by copy number. The table was pulled from immuneACCESS by TCRdb, which kept in-frame rearrangements only. Such tables lose some clones; where checked, under half of the loss comes from unresolved V genes, and the rest has no known cause. V and J calls and clone size are given by that table; D and trimming were obtained from the DNA. A total of around 9,000 clones appear in this sample, nearly 95% of them only once. 2.1% of the sample lies in the top ten.

Concerning this clone itself: This receptor's antigen is unknown. There are no base qualities to consult, and no much larger clone falls within one base.

The investigation overall reported the following: High GvH to HvG T cell clonal ratios were observed in the allografts of patients with donor T cell macrochimerism. The conclusions were limited by the relatively low number and heterogeneity of the intestinal transplant patients. GvH clones were found in recipient bone marrow, and some of the GvH clones appeared earlier in ileal mucosa or blood, which is consistent with an intestinal mucosal origin. Peak levels of circulating GvH clones were associated with declines in HvG clones early after transplant.

The CDR3 numbers 15 residues from cysteine through phenylalanine. Just CDR3 DNA is preserved here, 45 bases in frame from base 1. The germline V gene gives CDR1 as SGHTA and CDR2 as FQGNSA. Trimmed from V: 5 bases; trimmed from J: 5 bases; junction bases lacking a gene match: 8. The clonotype was recovered from a human patient who received an intestinal transplant, so some T cells may come from the graft donor. The starting material was PBMCs, obtained 11 days after intestinal transplantation. The chain employs TRBV7-2 and TRBJ1-2; the central 10 bases match TRBD1. The nucleotide sequence is given as TGTGCCAGCAGCCCTAGGACAGGGGGGATTTATGGCTACACCTTC. Its product reads: CASSPRTGGIYGYTF.